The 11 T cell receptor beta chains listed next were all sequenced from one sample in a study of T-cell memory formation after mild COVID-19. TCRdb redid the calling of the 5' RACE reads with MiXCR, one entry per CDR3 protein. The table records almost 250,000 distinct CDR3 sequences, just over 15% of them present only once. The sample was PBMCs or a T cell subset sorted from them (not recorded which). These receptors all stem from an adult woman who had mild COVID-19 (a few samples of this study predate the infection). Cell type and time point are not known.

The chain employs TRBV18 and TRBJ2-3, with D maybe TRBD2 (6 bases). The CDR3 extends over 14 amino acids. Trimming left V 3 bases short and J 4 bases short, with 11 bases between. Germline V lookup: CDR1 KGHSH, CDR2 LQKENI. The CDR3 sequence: CASSPSLAPDTQYF. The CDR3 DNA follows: TGTGCCAGCTCACCCTCACTAGCCCCAGATACGCAGTATTTT.

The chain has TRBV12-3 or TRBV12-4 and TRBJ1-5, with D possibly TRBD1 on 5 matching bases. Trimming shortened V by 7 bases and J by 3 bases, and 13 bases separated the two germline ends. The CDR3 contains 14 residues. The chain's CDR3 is CASILQGTNQPQHF. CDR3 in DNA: TGTGCCAGCATTCTTCAGGGAACCAATCAGCCCCAGCATTTT.

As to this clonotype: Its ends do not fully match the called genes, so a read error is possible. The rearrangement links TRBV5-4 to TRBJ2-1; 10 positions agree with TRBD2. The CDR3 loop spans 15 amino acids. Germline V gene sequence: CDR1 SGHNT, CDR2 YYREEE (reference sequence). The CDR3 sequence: CASSVAGGTYTEQFF. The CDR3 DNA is TGTGCCAGCAGCGTAGCGGGGGGCACCTACACTGAGCAGTTCTTC.

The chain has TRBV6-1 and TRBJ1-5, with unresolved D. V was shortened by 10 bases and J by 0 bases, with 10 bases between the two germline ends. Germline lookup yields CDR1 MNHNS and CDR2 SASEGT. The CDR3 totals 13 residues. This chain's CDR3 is CATSGDSNQPQHF. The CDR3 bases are TGTGCCACCAGCGGGGATAGCAATCAGCCCCAGCATTTT.

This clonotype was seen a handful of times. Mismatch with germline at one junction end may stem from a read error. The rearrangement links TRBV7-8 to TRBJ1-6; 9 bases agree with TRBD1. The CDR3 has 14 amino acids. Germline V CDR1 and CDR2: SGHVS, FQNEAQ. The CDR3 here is CASSSRDRDSPLHF. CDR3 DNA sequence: TGTGCCAGCAGCTCCCGGGACAGGGATTCCCCCCTCCACTTT.

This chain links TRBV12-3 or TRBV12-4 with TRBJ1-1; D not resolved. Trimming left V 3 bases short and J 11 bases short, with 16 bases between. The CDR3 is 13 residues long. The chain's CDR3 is CASSFLRAQAAFF. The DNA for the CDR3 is TGTGCCAGCAGTTTTTTGAGGGCCCAGGCCGCTTTCTTT.

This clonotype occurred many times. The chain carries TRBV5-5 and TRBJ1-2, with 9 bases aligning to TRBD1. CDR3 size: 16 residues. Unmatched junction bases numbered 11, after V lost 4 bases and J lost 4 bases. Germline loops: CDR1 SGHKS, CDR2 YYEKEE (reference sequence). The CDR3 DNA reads TGTGCCAGCAGCATCACTCGGACAGGGGTTGGCTATGGCTACACCTTC. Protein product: CASSITRTGVGYGYTF.

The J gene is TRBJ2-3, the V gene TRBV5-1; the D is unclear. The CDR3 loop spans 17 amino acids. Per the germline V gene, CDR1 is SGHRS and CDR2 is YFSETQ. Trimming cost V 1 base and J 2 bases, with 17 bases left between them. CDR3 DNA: TGCGCCAGCAGCTTGAGTCCCTCCTCCGGAGTCACAGATACGCAGTATTTT. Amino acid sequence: CASSLSPSSGVTDTQYF.

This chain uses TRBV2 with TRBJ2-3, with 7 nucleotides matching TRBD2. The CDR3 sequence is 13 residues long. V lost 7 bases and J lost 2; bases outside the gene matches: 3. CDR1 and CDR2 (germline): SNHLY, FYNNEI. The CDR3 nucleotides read TGTGCCAGCAAGCGGGGAATCACAGATACGCAGTATTTT. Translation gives CASKRGITDTQYF.

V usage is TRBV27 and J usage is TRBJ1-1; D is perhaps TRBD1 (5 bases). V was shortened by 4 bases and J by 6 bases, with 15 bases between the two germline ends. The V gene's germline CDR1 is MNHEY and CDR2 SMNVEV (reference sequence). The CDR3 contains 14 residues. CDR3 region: CASSSLLRVAEAFF. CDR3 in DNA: TGTGCCAGCAGTTCTCTACTCAGGGTCGCTGAAGCTTTCTTT.

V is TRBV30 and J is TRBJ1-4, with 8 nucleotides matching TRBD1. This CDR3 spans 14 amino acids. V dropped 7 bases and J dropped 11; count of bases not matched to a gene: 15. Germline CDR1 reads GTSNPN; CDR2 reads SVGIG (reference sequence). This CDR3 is CASLLGTGRAKLFF. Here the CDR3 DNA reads TGTGCCTCCCTCCTAGGGACAGGCCGGGCGAAACTGTTTTTT.